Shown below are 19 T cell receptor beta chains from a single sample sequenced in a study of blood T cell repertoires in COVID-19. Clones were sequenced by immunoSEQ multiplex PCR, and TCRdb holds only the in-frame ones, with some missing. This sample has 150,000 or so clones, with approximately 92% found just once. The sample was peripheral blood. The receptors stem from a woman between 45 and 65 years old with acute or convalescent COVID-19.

The CDR3 DNA is TGTGCCACCAGTGATTCCCCAGGACTAGCGAAGGAGCAGTTCTTC. Translation: CATSDSPGLAKEQFF. The chain is built from TRBV24-1 and TRBJ2-1; 9 nucleotides match TRBD2. CDR1 is KGHDR, CDR2 SFDVKD, per germline. Trimming removed 2 bases from V and 10 bases from J; junction bases left unmatched: 8. This CDR3 is built from 15 residues.

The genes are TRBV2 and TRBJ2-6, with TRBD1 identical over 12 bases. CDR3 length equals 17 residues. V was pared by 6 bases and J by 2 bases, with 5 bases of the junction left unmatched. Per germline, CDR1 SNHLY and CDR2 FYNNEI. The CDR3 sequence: CASRTGTGGAGANVLTF. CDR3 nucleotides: TGTGCCAGCAGGACCGGGACAGGGGGCGCTGGGGCCAACGTCCTGACTTTC.

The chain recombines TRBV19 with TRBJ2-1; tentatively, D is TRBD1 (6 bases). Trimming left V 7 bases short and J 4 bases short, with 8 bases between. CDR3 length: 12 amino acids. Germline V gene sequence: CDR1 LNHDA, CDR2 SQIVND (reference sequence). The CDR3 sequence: CASNQGYNEQFF. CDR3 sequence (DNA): TGTGCCAGTAATCAGGGGTACAATGAGCAGTTCTTC. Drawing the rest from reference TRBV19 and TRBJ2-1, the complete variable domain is DGGITQSPKYLFRKEGQNVTLSCEQNLNHDAMYWYRQDPGQGLRLIYYSQIVNDFQKGDIAEGYSVSREKKESFPLTVTSAQKNPTAFYLCASNQGYNEQFFGPGTRLTVL.

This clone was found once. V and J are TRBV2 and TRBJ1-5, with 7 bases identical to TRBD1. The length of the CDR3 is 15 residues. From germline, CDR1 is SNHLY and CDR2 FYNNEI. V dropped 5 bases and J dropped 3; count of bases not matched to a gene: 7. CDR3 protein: CASSPNRGTNQPQHF. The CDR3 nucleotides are TGTGCCAGCAGTCCTAACAGGGGTACCAATCAGCCCCAGCATTTT.

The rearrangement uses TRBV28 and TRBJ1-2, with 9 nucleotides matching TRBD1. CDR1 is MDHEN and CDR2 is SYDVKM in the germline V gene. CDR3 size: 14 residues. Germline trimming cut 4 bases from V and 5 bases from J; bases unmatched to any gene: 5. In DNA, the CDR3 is TGTGCCAGCAGTTGGGGACAGGGACGGTATGGCTACACCTTC. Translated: CASSWGQGRYGYTF.

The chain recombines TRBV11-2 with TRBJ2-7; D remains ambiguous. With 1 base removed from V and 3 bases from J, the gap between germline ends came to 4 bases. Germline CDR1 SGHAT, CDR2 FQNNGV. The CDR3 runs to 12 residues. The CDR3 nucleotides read TGTGCCAGCAGCTTAGCAGGCTACGAGCAGTACTTC. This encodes CASSLAGYEQYF.

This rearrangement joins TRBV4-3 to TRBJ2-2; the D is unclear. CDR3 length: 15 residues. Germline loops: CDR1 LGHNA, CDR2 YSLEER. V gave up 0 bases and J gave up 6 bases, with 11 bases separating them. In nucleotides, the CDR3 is TGCGCCAGCAGCCAAGAGAGTAGCAAGCCCGGGGAGCTGTTTTTT. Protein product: CASSQESSKPGELFF.

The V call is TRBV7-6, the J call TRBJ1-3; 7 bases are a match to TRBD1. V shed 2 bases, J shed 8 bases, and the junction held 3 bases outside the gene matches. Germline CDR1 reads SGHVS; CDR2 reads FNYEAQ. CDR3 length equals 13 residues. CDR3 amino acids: CASSLTQGDTIYF. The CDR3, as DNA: TGTGCCAGCAGCTTAACCCAGGGGGACACCATATATTTT.

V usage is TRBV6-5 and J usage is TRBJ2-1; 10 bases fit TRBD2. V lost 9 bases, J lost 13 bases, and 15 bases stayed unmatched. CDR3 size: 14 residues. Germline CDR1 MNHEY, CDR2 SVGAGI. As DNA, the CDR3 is TGTGCCAGTGGCCCGGAACTAGCGGGGAGGGCCCAGTTCTTC. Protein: CASGPELAGRAQFF.

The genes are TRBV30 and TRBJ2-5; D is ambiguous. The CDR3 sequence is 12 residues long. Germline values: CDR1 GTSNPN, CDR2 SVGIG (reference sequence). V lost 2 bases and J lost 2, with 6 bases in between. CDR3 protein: CAWSPLQETQYF. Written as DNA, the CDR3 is TGTGCCTGGAGTCCCCTGCAAGAGACCCAGTACTTC.

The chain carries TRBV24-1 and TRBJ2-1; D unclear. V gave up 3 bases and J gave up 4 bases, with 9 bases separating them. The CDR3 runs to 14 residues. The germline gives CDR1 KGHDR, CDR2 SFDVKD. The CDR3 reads CATSDRSTYNEQFF. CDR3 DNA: TGTGCCACCAGTGATCGATCCACATACAATGAGCAGTTCTTC.

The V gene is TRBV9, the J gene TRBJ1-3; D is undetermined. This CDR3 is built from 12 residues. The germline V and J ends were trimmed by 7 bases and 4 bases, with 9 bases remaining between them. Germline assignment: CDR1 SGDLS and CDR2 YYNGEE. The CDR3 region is CASSLGGNTIYF. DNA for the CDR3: TGTGCCAGCTCGCTCGGGGGAAACACCATATATTTT.

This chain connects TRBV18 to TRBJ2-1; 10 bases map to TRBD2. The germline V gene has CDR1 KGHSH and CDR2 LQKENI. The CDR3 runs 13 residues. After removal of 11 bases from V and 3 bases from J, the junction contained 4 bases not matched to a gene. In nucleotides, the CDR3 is TGTGCCGGAAGGACTAGCGGCTACAATGAGCAGTTCTTC. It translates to CAGRTSGYNEQFF.

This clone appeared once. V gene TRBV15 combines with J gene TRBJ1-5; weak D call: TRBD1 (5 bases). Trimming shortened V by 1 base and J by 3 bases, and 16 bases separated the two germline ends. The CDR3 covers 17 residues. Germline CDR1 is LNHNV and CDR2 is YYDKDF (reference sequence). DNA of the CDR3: TGTGCCACCAGCAGAGGGGGGGGACCCCAAATCAATCAGCCCCAGCATTTT. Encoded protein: CATSRGGGPQINQPQHF.

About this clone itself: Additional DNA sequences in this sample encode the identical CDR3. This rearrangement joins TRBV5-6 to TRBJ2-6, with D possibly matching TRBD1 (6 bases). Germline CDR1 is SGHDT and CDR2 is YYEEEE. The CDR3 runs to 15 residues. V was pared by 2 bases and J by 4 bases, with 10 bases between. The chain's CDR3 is CASSLGGSGANVLTF. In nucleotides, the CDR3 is TGTGCCAGCAGCTTAGGGGGATCCGGGGCCAACGTCCTGACTTTC.

Here the CDR3 DNA reads TGTGCCAGCAGTTATGTCCCACAGGGGGCATGGGAGACCCAGTACTTC. Translation gives CASSYVPQGAWETQYF. The chain couples TRBV6-5 to TRBJ2-5, with 9 bases lining up with TRBD1. The germline V gene encodes CDR1 MNHEY and CDR2 SVGAGI. The CDR3 consists of 16 residues. Losses at the gene ends were 3 bases for V and 5 bases for J; bases not matched to a gene: 10.

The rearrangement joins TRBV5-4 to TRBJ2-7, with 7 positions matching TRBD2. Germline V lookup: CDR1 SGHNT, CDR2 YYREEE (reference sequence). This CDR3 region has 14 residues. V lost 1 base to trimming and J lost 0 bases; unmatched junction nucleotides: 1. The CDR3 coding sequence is TGTGCCAGCAGCTTGAGCGGGGTCTCCTACGAGCAGTACTTC. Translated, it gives CASSLSGVSYEQYF. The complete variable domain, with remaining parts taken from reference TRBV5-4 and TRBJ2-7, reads ETGVTQSPTHLIKTRGQQVTLRCSSQSGHNTVSWYQQALGQGPQFIFQYYREEENGRGNFPPRFSGLQFPNYSSELNVNALELDDSALYLCASSLSGVSYEQYFGPGTRLTVT.

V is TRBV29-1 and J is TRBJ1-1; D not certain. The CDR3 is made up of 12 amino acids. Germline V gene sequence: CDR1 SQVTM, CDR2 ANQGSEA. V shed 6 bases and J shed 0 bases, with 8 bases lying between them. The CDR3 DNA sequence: TGCAGCGTCCTATCCCTGAACACTGAAGCTTTCTTT. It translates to CSVLSLNTEAFF. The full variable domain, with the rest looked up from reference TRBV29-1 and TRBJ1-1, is SAVISQKPSRDICQRGTSLTIQCQVDSQVTMMFWYRQQPGQSLTLIATANQGSEATYESGFVIDKFPISRPNLTFSTLTVSNMSPEDSSIYLCSVLSLNTEAFFGQGTRLTVV.

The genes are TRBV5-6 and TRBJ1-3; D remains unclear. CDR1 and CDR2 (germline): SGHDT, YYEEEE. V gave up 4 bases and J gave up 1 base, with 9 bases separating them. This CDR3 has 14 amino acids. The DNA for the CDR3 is TGTGCCAGCAGCGTCAGGTATTCTGGAAACACCATATATTTT. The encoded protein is CASSVRYSGNTIYF.